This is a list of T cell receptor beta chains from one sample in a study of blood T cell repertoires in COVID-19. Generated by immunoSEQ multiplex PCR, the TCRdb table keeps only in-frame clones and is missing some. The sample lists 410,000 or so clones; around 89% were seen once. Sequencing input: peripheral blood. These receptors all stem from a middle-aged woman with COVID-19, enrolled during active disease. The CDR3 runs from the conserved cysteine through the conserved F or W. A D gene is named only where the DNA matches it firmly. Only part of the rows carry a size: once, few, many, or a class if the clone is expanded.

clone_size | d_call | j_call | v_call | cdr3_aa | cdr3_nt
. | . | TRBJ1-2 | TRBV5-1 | CASSLGPGEGGGYTF | TGCGCCAGCAGCTTGGGCCCGGGAGAAGGAGGGGGCTACACCTTC
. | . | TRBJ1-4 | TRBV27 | CASSSPGGGLNEKLFF | TGTGCCAGCAGTTCACCCGGAGGAGGGCTTAATGAAAAACTGTTTTTT
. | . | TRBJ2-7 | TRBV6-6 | CASSYNRGPYEQYF | TGTGCCAGCAGTTACAATCGGGGTCCCTACGAGCAGTACTTC
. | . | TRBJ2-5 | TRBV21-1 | CASSNGELWYQETQYF | TGTGCCAGCAGCAACGGGGAGCTTTGGTACCAAGAGACCCAGTACTTC
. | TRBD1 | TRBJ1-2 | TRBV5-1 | CASSWGQGHGYTF | TGCGCCAGCAGCTGGGGACAGGGTCATGGCTACACCTTC
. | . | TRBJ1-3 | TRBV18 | CASSPPGTSGNTIYF | TGTGCCAGCTCACCACCGGGGACATCTGGAAACACCATATATTTT
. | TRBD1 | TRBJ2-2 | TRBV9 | CASRPAGTGSSGELFF | TGTGCCAGCAGACCCGCGGGGACAGGGTCCTCCGGGGAGCTGTTTTTT
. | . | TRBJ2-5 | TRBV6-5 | CASSYLDSQETQYF | TGTGCCAGCAGTTACTTGGACAGTCAAGAGACCCAGTACTTC
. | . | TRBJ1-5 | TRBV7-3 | CASSPGRSQPQHF | TGTGCCAGCAGCCCAGGGAGGTCTCAGCCCCAGCATTTT
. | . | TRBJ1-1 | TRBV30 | CAWSVAGEAFF | TGTGCCTGGAGTGTGGCGGGTGAAGCTTTCTTT
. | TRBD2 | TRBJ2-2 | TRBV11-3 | CASSPQPSGSGGELFF | TGTGCCAGCAGCCCACAGCCTAGCGGGAGTGGCGGGGAGCTGTTTTTT
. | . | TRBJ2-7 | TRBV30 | CAWSVVFRSRDEQYF | TGTGCCTGGAGTGTAGTTTTCCGGTCCAGGGACGAGCAGTACTTC
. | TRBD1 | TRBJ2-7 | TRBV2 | CASSAQGANDEQYF | TGTGCCAGCAGTGCACAGGGGGCCAACGACGAGCAGTACTTC
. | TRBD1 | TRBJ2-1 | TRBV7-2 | CASSSRPWTGGSYNEQFF | TGTGCCAGCAGCTCACGTCCTTGGACAGGGGGCTCCTACAATGAGCAGTTCTTC
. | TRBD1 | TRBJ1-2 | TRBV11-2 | CASSSSGRGDGYTF | TGTGCCAGCAGCTCCTCCGGCAGGGGGGATGGCTACACCTTC
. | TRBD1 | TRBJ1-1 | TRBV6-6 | CASSPGQGILTFF | TGTGCCAGCAGTCCGGGACAGGGGATTCTAACTTTCTTT
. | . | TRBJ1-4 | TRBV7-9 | CASSFGEKLFF | TGTGCCAGCAGCTTTGGCGAAAAACTGTTTTTT
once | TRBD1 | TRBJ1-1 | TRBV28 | CASSLTGGETEAFF | TGTGCCAGCAGTTTGACAGGGGGCGAGACTGAAGCTTTCTTT
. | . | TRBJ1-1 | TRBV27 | CASSLGGWNTEAFF | TGTGCCAGCAGTTTAGGCGGGTGGAACACTGAAGCTTTCTTT
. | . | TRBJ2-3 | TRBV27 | CASSLKSDTQYF | TGTGCCAGCAGTCTAAAATCAGATACGCAGTATTTT
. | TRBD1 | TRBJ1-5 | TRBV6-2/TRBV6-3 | CASSLRDRGPYEGNQPQHF | TGTGCCAGCAGTCTCCGGGACAGGGGTCCTTACGAGGGCAATCAGCCCCAGCATTTT
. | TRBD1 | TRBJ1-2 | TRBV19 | CASSQGARGYTF | TGTGCCAGTAGTCAGGGGGCGCGTGGCTACACCTTC
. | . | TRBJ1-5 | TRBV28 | CASSPVEGLSNQPQHF | TGTGCCAGCAGCCCCGTGGAGGGACTTAGCAATCAGCCCCAGCATTTT
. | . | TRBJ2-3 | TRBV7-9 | CATLIKAAVSDTQYF | TGTGCCACCTTAATAAAAGCGGCGGTGTCAGATACGCAGTATTTT
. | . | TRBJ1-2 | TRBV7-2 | CANRGGDAPLGYTF | TGTGCCAACCGAGGGGGGGATGCCCCACTTGGCTACACCTTC
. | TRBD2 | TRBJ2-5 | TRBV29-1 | CSVTSGAGTETQYF | TGCAGCGTGACTAGCGGGGCGGGCACGGAGACCCAGTACTTC
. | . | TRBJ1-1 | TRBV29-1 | CSVPLGENTEAFF | TGCAGCGTCCCTCTCGGGGAAAACACTGAAGCTTTCTTT
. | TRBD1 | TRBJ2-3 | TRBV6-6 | CASSFSTGGTDTQYF | TGTGCCAGCAGTTTTTCGACAGGGGGGACAGATACGCAGTATTTT
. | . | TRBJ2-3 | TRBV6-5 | CASRKRLGAADTQYF | TGTGCCAGCAGGAAACGACTAGGAGCGGCCGATACGCAGTATTTT
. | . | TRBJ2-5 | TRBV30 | CAWSVRGRETQYF | TGTGCCTGGAGTGTACGAGGGAGGGAGACCCAGTACTTC
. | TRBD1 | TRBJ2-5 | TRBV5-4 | CASSLPGTGGETQYF | TGTGCCAGCAGCTTACCCGGGACAGGGGGGGAGACCCAGTACTTC
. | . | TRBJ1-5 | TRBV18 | CASSPGASDQPQHF | TGTGCCAGCTCACCAGGGGCAAGTGATCAGCCCCAGCATTTT
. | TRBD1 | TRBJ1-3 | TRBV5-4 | CASSLDRGSSGNTIYF | TGTGCCAGCAGCTTGGACAGGGGGAGCTCTGGAAACACCATATATTTT
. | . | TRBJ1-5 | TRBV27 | CASSSNRGNQPQHF | TGTGCCAGCAGTTCAAACAGGGGCAATCAGCCCCAGCATTTT
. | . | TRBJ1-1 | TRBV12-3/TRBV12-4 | CASSLGQTEAFF | TGTGCCAGCAGTTTAGGGCAGACTGAAGCTTTCTTT
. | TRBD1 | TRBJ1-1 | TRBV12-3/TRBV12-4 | CASSLIGDSAFF | TGTGCCAGCAGTTTAATAGGGGACAGTGCTTTCTTT
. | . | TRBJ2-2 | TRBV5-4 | CASSWGTPLNTGELFF | TGTGCCAGCAGCTGGGGGACACCGCTAAACACCGGGGAGCTGTTTTTT
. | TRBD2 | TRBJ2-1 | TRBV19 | CASSIPLRGNEQFF | TGTGCCAGTAGTATTCCCCTGCGGGGGAATGAGCAGTTCTTC
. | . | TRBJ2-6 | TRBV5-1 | CASSLTGVTSGANVLTF | TGCGCCAGCAGCTTGACGGGAGTGACCTCTGGGGCCAACGTCCTGACTTTC
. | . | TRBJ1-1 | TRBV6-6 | CASSTSSGHAIVAFF | TGTGCCAGCAGTACTAGCAGCGGACATGCAATTGTTGCTTTCTTT
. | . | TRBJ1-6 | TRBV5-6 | CASSLANSPLHF | TGTGCCAGCAGCCTGGCAAATTCACCCCTCCACTTT
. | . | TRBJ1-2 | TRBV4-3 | CASSQVGRVSDYGYTF | TGCGCCAGCAGCCAAGTTGGCAGGGTCAGCGACTATGGCTACACCTTC
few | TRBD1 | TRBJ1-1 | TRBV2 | CASSAQGAVTEAFF | TGTGCCAGCAGTGCCCAGGGGGCGGTCACTGAAGCTTTCTTT
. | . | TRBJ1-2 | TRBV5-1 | CASSLASTDSYGYTF | TGCGCCAGCAGCTTGGCTTCGACAGATAGCTATGGCTACACCTTC
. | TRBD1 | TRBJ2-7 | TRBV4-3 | CASSRGTDRSYEQYF | TGCGCCAGCAGCCGAGGGACAGATCGCTCCTACGAGCAGTACTTC
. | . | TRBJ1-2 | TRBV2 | CASTAEGRANYGYTF | TGTGCCAGCACCGCAGAGGGAAGAGCTAACTATGGCTACACCTTC
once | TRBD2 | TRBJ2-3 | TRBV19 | CASSQGGNTDTQYF | TGTGCCAGTAGCCAGGGAGGGAACACAGATACGCAGTATTTT
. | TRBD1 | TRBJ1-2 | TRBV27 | CASSLTGQGLFNYGYTF | TGTGCCAGCAGTTTAACGGGACAGGGCCTTTTTAACTATGGCTACACCTTC
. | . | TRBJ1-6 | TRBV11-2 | CASSLDRLNSPLHF | TGTGCCAGCAGCTTAGACAGGTTAAATTCACCCCTCCACTTT
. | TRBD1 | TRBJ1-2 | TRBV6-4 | CASSDSATGGSYGYTF | TGTGCCAGCAGTGACTCGGCTACAGGGGGCAGCTATGGCTACACCTTC
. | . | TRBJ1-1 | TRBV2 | CASRRLAGTEAFF | TGTGCCAGCAGGCGTCTTGCCGGCACTGAAGCTTTCTTT